Following are 5 T cell receptor beta chains from one sample sequenced in a study of CD8 T cells in Susac syndrome. Roughly 0.45 to 1 ug RNA was reverse transcribed with random hexamers. TCRdb called the immunoSEQ multiplex PCR reads again in MiXCR, with one record for every CDR3 protein. The table lists tens of thousands of distinct CDR3 sequences, about 92% of them singletons. Sequencing was performed on CD4+ T cells from PBMCs. These receptors were collected from a human donor with Susac syndrome.

The chain has TRBV11-2 and TRBJ2-5; 14 bases fit TRBD2. This CDR3 is 20 amino acids long. Germline V gives CDR1 SGHAT, CDR2 FQNNGV. V lost 6 bases and J lost 1; bases outside the gene matches: 16. The CDR3 DNA reads TGTGCCAGCAGACCGGGACTAGCGGGAGCGGTTTTGAGGGGCCAAGAGACCCAGTACTTC. It yields the protein CASRPGLAGAVLRGQETQYF.

V is TRBV3-1 and J is TRBJ1-2; D may be TRBD1 (5 bases). Germline V gene sequence: CDR1 LGHDT, CDR2 YNNKEL (reference sequence). The CDR3 has 16 residues. V was shortened by 7 bases and J by 4 bases, with 22 bases between the two germline ends. The CDR3: CASTPGFGGWSYGYTF. The CDR3 bases are TGTGCCAGCACCCCTGGGTTCGGGGGGTGGAGCTATGGCTACACCTTC.

The chain is built from TRBV6-2 or TRBV6-3 and TRBJ2-5, with D possibly TRBD2 on 5 matching bases. V gave up 7 bases and J gave up 4 bases, with 10 bases separating them. Germline-derived CDR1 and CDR2 are MNHEY and SVGEGT. The CDR3 runs 12 residues. CDR3 region: CASKSEGETQYF. CDR3 nucleotides: TGTGCCAGCAAATCCGAGGGAGAGACCCAGTACTTC.

This chain joins TRBV5-6 and TRBJ1-1; no reliable D call. Germline V lookup: CDR1 SGHDT, CDR2 YYEEEE. This CDR3 has 16 residues. V lost 0 bases, J lost 1 base, and 13 bases lay in between. The CDR3 nucleotides read TGTGCCAGCAGCTTGGCGTCAAATAGCGGGAACACTGAAGCTTTCTTT. Its translation: CASSLASNSGNTEAFF.

The genes are TRBV5-1 and TRBJ2-5, with unresolved D. This CDR3 spans 14 amino acids. The germline gives CDR1 SGHRS, CDR2 YFSETQ. Trimming removed 0 bases from V and 2 bases from J, with 8 bases in between. CDR3 nucleotides: TGCGCCAGCAGCTTGGGAGCTTGGCAAGAGACCCAGTACTTC. This encodes CASSLGAWQETQYF.